This T cell receptor (beta chain) was profiled in a study of neurological immune-mediated disorders. 5'RACE employing 10-nucleotide random UMIs yielded the cDNA. A single record per CDR3 protein comes from TCRdb applying MiXCR to the 5' RACE reads. The sample has 71,000 or so distinct CDR3 sequences, around 15% seen once. Regarding time point: longitudinal time-point 1 (baseline). This clonotype appeared a few times. The sample was PBMCs. The TCR was taken from a female donor with HTLV-1-associated myelopathy (HAM/TSP).

Here the CDR3 DNA reads TGCGCCAGCAGCCTATTAGCGGGGGGTTCAAATACGCAGTATTTT. It specifies CASSLLAGGSNTQYF. This chain uses TRBV4-1 with TRBJ2-3; 10 nucleotides align to TRBD2. V lost 4 bases and J lost 7; bases outside the gene matches: 8. CDR3 length equals 15 residues. The germline V gene has CDR1 MGHRA and CDR2 YSYEKL.